This T cell receptor beta chain is from a study of blood T cell repertoires in COVID-19. Study context: COVID-19 samples collected from the United States, Italy and Spain covered acute and convalescent phases. From T cells, B-cell-depleted T cells, or PBMCs came the material, which was cDNA or gDNA.

Germline V gene lookup returns CDR1 SEHNR and CDR2 FQNEAQ (reference sequence). There are 15 residues in the CDR3. V was clipped by 2 bases and J by 5 bases; unmatched bases: 3. Ages ranged from roughly 18 to 95 years, with residence in approximately 23 US areas. Authors' processing steps: Cell counts per sample came from amplifying reference gene primers. The method was immunoSEQ multiplex PCR; TCRdb's version includes in-frame clones alone and lacks a portion of them. V and J calls and clone size are given by that table; D and trimming were obtained from the DNA. The table lists a few hundred thousand clones, roughly 91% of them singletons.

The source material was PBMCs or T cells enriched from blood (not recorded which). The rearrangement joins TRBV7-9 to TRBJ2-5; 12 nucleotides match TRBD2. This sequence originates from a woman in her forties or fifties who had been exposed to COVID-19. In DNA, the CDR3 is TGTGCCAGCAGCTTATCTAGCGGGGGGGAGGAGACCCAGTACTTC. Protein product: CASSLSSGGEETQYF.